These 3 T cell receptor beta chains share one sample of origin, sequenced in a study of control samples from healthy donors and cancer patients (dated by TCRdb to 2019 to 2021). Libraries were prepared through the immunoSEQ multiplex PCR assay. TCRdb took over this immuneACCESS table, retaining in-frame rearrangements with V and J assigned. Such tables are incomplete; in checked studies, under half of the missing clones stem from an unresolved V gene, and the remainder is unexplained. The sample yields around 130,000 clones; 80% to 90% were counted once. The top ten clones comprise almost 40% of the sample. The sequenced sample consisted of blood. Receptors were obtained from a man aged 45 to 65 in good health.

The chain combines TRBV27 with TRBJ1-1; no clear D gene. The germline gives CDR1 MNHEY, CDR2 SMNVEV (reference sequence). The CDR3 runs to 13 residues. Trimming stripped 5 bases from V and 2 bases from J, with 9 bases between. The CDR3 loop reads CASSPTENTEAFF. CDR3 DNA: TGTGCCAGCAGTCCCACGGAAAACACTGAAGCTTTCTTT.

The gene calls are TRBV19 and TRBJ1-5; no firm D call. The germline V and J ends were trimmed by 4 bases and 1 base, with 11 bases remaining between them. The CDR3 totals 15 residues. Germline V gives CDR1 LNHDA, CDR2 SQIVND (reference sequence). CDR3 DNA sequence: TGTGCCAGTAGTACCTTGAGGGTAAGCAATCAGCCCCAGCATTTT. This sequence encodes CASSTLRVSNQPQHF.

The table lists this clone with a count of one. The chain links TRBV5-1 to TRBJ1-1; D is ambiguous. This CDR3 has 14 amino acids. Trimming removed 1 base from V and 0 bases from J, with 7 bases in between. Germline V gene sequence: CDR1 SGHRS, CDR2 YFSETQ. The CDR3 spells CASSLQGMNTEAFF. The CDR3 DNA reads TGCGCCAGCAGCTTGCAAGGGATGAACACTGAAGCTTTCTTT.